This entry lists 28 T cell receptor beta chains sequenced from one sample in a study of PD-L1 blockade in urothelial cancer. Produced via immunoSEQ multiplex PCR; TCRdb's table is partial and in-frame only. Among around 80,000 clones listed, approximately 90% were seen once. The time point is: peripheral blood 6 weeks after treatment start. This specimen consisted of PBMCs, obtained around atezolizumab (anti-PD-L1) treatment. The receptor source for this set is an elderly woman with urothelial cancer.

This chain uses TRBV18 with TRBJ1-4; 8 nucleotides line up with TRBD1. Trimming took 1 base from V and 2 from J; bases not matched to a gene: 3. The V gene's germline CDR1 is KGHSH and CDR2 LQKENI. This CDR3 is built from 16 residues. This chain's CDR3 is CASSPQRDRTNEKLFF. The CDR3 bases are TGTGCCAGCTCACCACAGCGGGACAGGACTAATGAAAAACTGTTTTTT.

This rearrangement joins TRBV5-1 to TRBJ2-1; 10 bases line up with TRBD2. The V segment lost 0 bases and the J segment 7 bases; nucleotides outside the gene matches: 4. The CDR3 has 15 amino acids. In germline, CDR1 is SGHRS, CDR2 YFSETQ. This CDR3 is CASSLGLAGANEQFF. The CDR3 nucleotides are TGCGCCAGCAGCTTGGGGCTAGCGGGAGCAAATGAGCAGTTCTTC. Complete variable domain (other parts from reference TRBV5-1 and TRBJ2-1): KAGVTQTPRYLIKTRGQQVTLSCSPISGHRSVSWYQQTPGQGLQFLFEYFSETQRNKGNFPGRFSGRQFSNSRSEMNVSTLELGDSALYLCASSLGLAGANEQFFGPGTRLTVL.

The J gene is TRBJ1-5, the V gene TRBV28; D remains ambiguous. In germline, CDR1 is MDHEN, CDR2 SYDVKM. CDR3 length: 11 residues. Trimming took off 5 bases at V and 5 bases at J, with 4 bases between the two ends. The CDR3 reads CASSADQPQHF. For the CDR3, the DNA is TGTGCCAGCAGTGCGGATCAGCCCCAGCATTTT.

The chain joins TRBV27 to TRBJ2-1; D is perhaps TRBD2 (5 bases). Per the germline V gene, CDR1 is MNHEY and CDR2 is SMNVEV (reference sequence). CDR3 length: 14 amino acids. V was shortened by 8 bases and J by 3 bases, with 14 bases between the two germline ends. The CDR3 DNA is TGTGCCAGCTCTCCGGGTCGGGGCTACAATGAGCAGTTCTTC. Its translation is CASSPGRGYNEQFF.

The chain combines TRBV15 with TRBJ1-3, with D perhaps matching TRBD1 (5 bases). The CDR3 covers 14 residues. The V and J ends lost 7 bases and 7 bases respectively, with 17 bases between them. Germline CDR1 reads LNHNV; CDR2 reads YYDKDF (reference sequence). This CDR3 reads CATTPDKMRNTIYF. CDR3 in DNA: TGTGCCACCACCCCGGACAAGATGAGGAACACCATATATTTT. The full variable domain, with the rest looked up from reference TRBV15 and TRBJ1-3, is DAMVIQNPRYQVTQFGKPVTLSCSQTLNHNVMYWYQQKSSQAPKLLFHYYDKDFNNEADTPDNFQSRRPNTSFCFLDIRSPGLGDTAMYLCATTPDKMRNTIYFGEGSWLTVV.

The chain combines TRBV28 with TRBJ1-1; D unclear. Germline loops: CDR1 MDHEN, CDR2 SYDVKM. The CDR3 length is 12 residues. Trimming removed 6 bases at V and 5 bases at J, with 10 bases between. The CDR3 loop is CASSTTRTEAFF. The CDR3, as DNA: TGTGCCAGCAGCACTACAAGGACTGAAGCTTTCTTT.

The chain employs TRBV9 and TRBJ1-5, with no clear D. The CDR3 covers 14 residues. Trimming stripped 4 bases from V and 4 bases from J, with 12 bases between. CDR1 is SGDLS, CDR2 YYNGEE, per germline. The DNA for the CDR3 is TGTGCCAGCAGCCCAGGCGGAGGGAATCAGCCCCAGCATTTT. It is translated as CASSPGGGNQPQHF.

This chain connects TRBV5-1 to TRBJ1-4; 9 bases align to TRBD1. Unmatched junction bases numbered 10, after V lost 5 bases and J lost 8 bases. This CDR3 contains 15 residues. Germline values: CDR1 SGHRS, CDR2 YFSETQ. The CDR3 nucleotides read TGCGCCAGCAGGGGGCTGGGACAGGGCTACGAAAAACTGTTTTTT. This encodes CASRGLGQGYEKLFF.

This chain uses TRBV5-8 with TRBJ2-2, with 9 bases fitting TRBD1. Trimming removed 4 bases from V and 4 bases from J; junction bases left unmatched: 8. Germline CDR1 and CDR2: SGHTS and YDEGEE. This CDR3 spans 16 amino acids. The CDR3 bases are TGTGCCAGCAGCCACGGACAGGGGATCAGCACCGGGGAGCTGTTTTTT. Protein sequence: CASSHGQGISTGELFF.

This chain joins TRBV27 and TRBJ2-3; 14 positions match TRBD2. From germline, CDR1 is MNHEY and CDR2 SMNVEV (reference sequence). The CDR3 covers 16 residues. The J segment lost 8 bases and the V segment lost 6 bases, leaving 10 bases of the junction unmatched. CDR3 in amino acids: CASSSGTSGSGVTQYF. CDR3 DNA: TGTGCCAGCAGCTCCGGGACTAGCGGGAGCGGGGTTACGCAGTATTTT.

The chain links TRBV7-2 to TRBJ2-4; 15 nucleotides agree with TRBD2. V dropped 5 bases and J dropped 11; count of bases not matched to a gene: 4. The length of the CDR3 is 14 residues. The germline gives CDR1 SGHTA, CDR2 FQGNSA. The DNA for the CDR3 is TGTGCCAGCAGCACGAGGACTAGCGGGGGGGTTCAGTACTTC. Protein: CASSTRTSGGVQYF.

The rearrangement joins TRBV2 to TRBJ1-5; TRBD1 aligns across 9 bases. CDR1 SNHLY and CDR2 FYNNEI come from the germline V gene. The CDR3 consists of 14 residues. Germline trimming cut 7 bases from V and 8 bases from J; bases unmatched to any gene: 9. CDR3 DNA sequence: TGTGCCAGCACCGACAGGGGGGGTTGGGAGCCCCAGCATTTT. This encodes CASTDRGGWEPQHF.

This chain connects TRBV7-2 to TRBJ2-1, with 7 bases aligning to TRBD2. CDR1 and CDR2 from the germline V gene are SGHTA and FQGNSA. V was pared by 5 bases and J by 2 bases, with 9 bases of the junction left unmatched. The CDR3 contains 16 residues. For the CDR3, the DNA is TGTGCCAGCAGCCGTGGGGGGGGAGTTGCCTACAATGAGCAGTTCTTC. Translation gives CASSRGGGVAYNEQFF.

V usage is TRBV5-1 and J usage is TRBJ1-2; no reliable D call. Per germline, CDR1 SGHRS and CDR2 YFSETQ. This CDR3 is 15 amino acids long. Trimming took 0 bases from V and 4 from J, leaving 13 bases between them. The CDR3 loop reads CASSLDAGGSYGYTF. Written as DNA, the CDR3 is TGCGCCAGCAGCTTGGACGCGGGAGGGAGCTATGGCTACACCTTC.

The chain uses TRBV5-6 and TRBJ2-3; D not resolved. CDR1 is SGHDT, CDR2 YYEEEE, per germline. Trimming took 0 bases from V and 4 from J, leaving 12 bases between them. This CDR3 comprises 15 residues. This CDR3 reads CASSLDHRVSDTQYF. CDR3 coding DNA: TGTGCCAGCAGCTTGGACCACCGAGTATCAGATACGCAGTATTTT.

This clone was observed a handful of times. V usage is TRBV7-7 and J usage is TRBJ2-3; TRBD2 aligns across 7 bases. Germline V gene data show CDR1 as SSHAT and CDR2 as FNYEAQ (reference sequence). V shed 5 bases and J 3 bases; nucleotides not matched to a gene: 11. There are 16 residues in the CDR3. This CDR3 is CASSPRSGIETDTQYF. CDR3 bases: TGTGCCAGCAGCCCCCGAAGCGGGATAGAGACAGATACGCAGTATTTT. Combining the CDR3 with reference TRBV7-7 and TRBJ2-3 gives the whole variable domain GAGVSQSPRYKVTKRGQDVTLRCDPISSHATLYWYQQALGQGPEFLTYFNYEAQPDKSGLPSDRFSAERPEGSISTLTIQRTEQRDSAMYRCASSPRSGIETDTQYFGPGTRLTVL.

The genes are TRBV6-1 and TRBJ1-3; no clear D gene. The CDR3 is made up of 14 amino acids. Trimming removed 2 bases from V and 9 bases from J, with 14 bases in between. CDR1 and CDR2 from the germline V gene are MNHNS and SASEGT. Here the CDR3 DNA reads TGTGCCAGCAGTGAACCCCCCGGACTTGGCACCATATATTTT. Translation: CASSEPPGLGTIYF.

This clone came up once. The chain links TRBV19 to TRBJ2-1, with TRBD1 matching over 9 bases. The CDR3 runs 16 residues. V lost 6 bases to trimming and J lost 8 bases; unmatched junction nucleotides: 14. Germline V lookup: CDR1 LNHDA, CDR2 SQIVND (reference sequence). Written as DNA, the CDR3 is TGTGCCAGTAGGTCCACCGGGACAGGGAAAGTACATGAGCAGTTCTTC. The encoded protein is CASRSTGTGKVHEQFF.

The V call is TRBV9, the J call TRBJ1-4, with unresolved D. V dropped 4 bases and J dropped 3 bases, with 10 bases sitting between them. Germline loops: CDR1 SGDLS, CDR2 YYNGEE. This CDR3 has 14 amino acids. The CDR3 loop reads CASSRDTANEKLFF. CDR3 DNA: TGTGCCAGCAGCCGAGACACAGCTAATGAAAAACTGTTTTTT. Using reference TRBV9 and TRBJ1-4 for the parts outside the CDR3, the full variable domain is DSGVTQTPKHLITATGQRVTLRCSPRSGDLSVYWYQQSLDQGLQFLIQYYNGEERAKGNILERFSAQQFPDLHSELNLSSLELGDSALYFCASSRDTANEKLFFGSGTQLSVL.

This clone showed up just a few times. The CDR3 DNA is TGTGCTAGTGGAAAGACAGCGAACACTGAAGCTTTCTTT. It is translated as CASGKTANTEAFF. The rearrangement uses TRBV12-5 and TRBJ1-1; D possibly corresponds to TRBD1 (5 bases). The CDR3 spans 13 residues. V gave up 6 bases and J gave up 1 base, with 9 bases separating them. Looked up from germline, CDR1 is LGHNT and CDR2 is FRNRAP.

CDR3 sequence (DNA): TGTGCCAGCTCACCCGGACAGGGTCTGATCGGCACTGAAGCTTTCTTT. Amino acid sequence: CASSPGQGLIGTEAFF. The chain recombines TRBV18 with TRBJ1-1, with 8 bases matching TRBD1. Per the germline V gene, CDR1 is KGHSH and CDR2 is LQKENI. The length of the CDR3 is 16 residues. Losses at the gene ends were 3 bases for V and 4 bases for J; bases not matched to a gene: 10.

J is TRBJ1-5 and V is TRBV7-9, with D perhaps TRBD1 (5 bases). Germline CDR1 and CDR2: SEHNR and FQNEAQ (reference sequence). There are 16 residues in the CDR3. V was trimmed by 1 base and J by 6 bases, leaving 16 bases between them. CDR3 residues: CASSLDQAGGGQPQHF. CDR3 nucleotides: TGTGCCAGCAGCTTAGATCAGGCCGGCGGGGGTCAGCCCCAGCATTTT.

The chain has TRBV5-1 and TRBJ2-7; the D is unclear. This CDR3 spans 14 amino acids. Trimming pared 4 bases from V and 3 bases from J, leaving 14 bases between. Germline V gene data show CDR1 as SGHRS and CDR2 as YFSETQ. Written as DNA, the CDR3 is TGCGCCAGCAGCCGGATAGGTCCGGGCTACGAGCAGTACTTC. Translated: CASSRIGPGYEQYF. The entire variable domain, with the rest obtained from reference TRBV5-1 and TRBJ2-7, is as follows: KAGVTQTPRYLIKTRGQQVTLSCSPISGHRSVSWYQQTPGQGLQFLFEYFSETQRNKGNFPGRFSGRQFSNSRSEMNVSTLELGDSALYLCASSRIGPGYEQYFGPGTRLTVT.

The chain joins TRBV28 to TRBJ1-2; 10 bases align to TRBD1. This CDR3 has 15 residues. V shed 1 base, J shed 6 bases, and the junction held 5 bases outside the gene matches. CDR1 is MDHEN, CDR2 SYDVKM, per germline. The CDR3, as DNA: TGTGCCAGCAGTTTATCGTGGGGGACAGGGGATGGCTACACCTTC. Translation gives CASSLSWGTGDGYTF.

The chain recombines TRBV2 with TRBJ1-4, with 7 bases aligning to TRBD1. Germline V gives CDR1 SNHLY, CDR2 FYNNEI. Trimming removed 4 bases from V and 3 bases from J; junction bases left unmatched: 2. The CDR3 runs 14 residues. The CDR3: CASSGQGANEKLFF. The DNA of the CDR3 is TGTGCCAGCAGTGGACAGGGCGCTAATGAAAAACTGTTTTTT.

The rearrangement uses TRBV27 and TRBJ2-7, with a weak D call TRBD1 (5 bases). The germline V and J ends were trimmed by 5 bases and 4 bases, with 9 bases remaining between them. The V gene's germline CDR1 is MNHEY and CDR2 SMNVEV (reference sequence). This CDR3 has 12 amino acids. The CDR3 is CASSPQGYEQYF. CDR3 DNA: TGTGCCAGCAGTCCTCAGGGTTACGAGCAGTACTTC.

The chain joins TRBV15 to TRBJ1-2; TRBD1 agrees at 8 bases. The germline CDR1 and CDR2 sequences are LNHNV and YYDKDF (reference sequence). Trimming removed 0 bases from V and 6 bases from J; junction bases left unmatched: 3. This CDR3 has 14 residues. CDR3 sequence reads: CATSREQGANGYTF. The CDR3 DNA reads TGTGCCACCAGCAGAGAGCAGGGGGCGAATGGCTACACCTTC. Based on the CDR3 plus reference TRBV15 and TRBJ1-2, the full variable domain is DAMVIQNPRYQVTQFGKPVTLSCSQTLNHNVMYWYQQKSSQAPKLLFHYYDKDFNNEADTPDNFQSRRPNTSFCFLDIRSPGLGDTAMYLCATSREQGANGYTFGSGTRLTVV.

The chain recombines TRBV2 with TRBJ1-1; D might be TRBD1 (5 bases). CDR3 size: 14 residues. V lost 2 bases and J 1 base, leaving 8 bases between the germline ends. Germline lookup yields CDR1 SNHLY and CDR2 FYNNEI. The DNA of the CDR3 is TGTGCCAGCAGTGAACAGGGTGGGAACACTGAAGCTTTCTTT. Translated: CASSEQGGNTEAFF.